What follows describes a single T cell receptor (beta chain). Its target is not known. The sample belongs to a study of post-analysis software for immune sequencing data. Study context: Recorded disease courses covered relapsing-remitting, secondary progressive and progressive-relapsing multiple sclerosis. Some patients had no subtype annotation.

Unique molecular identifiers had been added to the TCR beta cDNA libraries. T cells, roughly 1 to 10 million of them, yielded roughly 0.5 million cDNA molecules. One entry per CDR3 protein results from TCRdb running MiXCR on the PCR reads. The sample holds more than 500,000 distinct CDR3 sequences, around a third seen once. CDR3 length: 16 amino acids. The ends lost 4 bases at V and 2 bases at J; junction bases unmatched: 7. CDR1 and CDR2 (germline): SGHRS, YFSETQ. Study-wide findings and caveats: TRBV5-6, TRBV5-1 and TRBV20-1 were among a handful of TRBV segments more frequent in patients than controls. Under F measure analysis, samples from one preparation batch co-clustered strongly. Diversity measured as normalized Chao1 was significantly lower in multiple sclerosis patients than in controls.

The sequencing input was blood. The TCR was taken from a girl younger than 18 with multiple sclerosis. The chain uses TRBV5-1 and TRBJ2-5; 11 nucleotides line up with TRBD2. The CDR3 nucleotides read TGCGCCAGCAGCCTGACTAGCGGGGCGTCACAAGAGACCCAGTACTTC. Its protein product is CASSLTSGASQETQYF.